The rows below give T cell receptor beta chains drawn from one sample of a study of neurological immune-mediated disorders. TCRdb processed the 5' RACE reads anew with MiXCR; each CDR3 protein has one entry. The data show 40,000 or so distinct CDR3 sequences, roughly 13% seen once. The sample comprised PBMCs. Source of these receptors: a woman aged 50 to 60 with HTLV-1-associated myelopathy (HAM/TSP). The CDR3 runs from the conserved cysteine through the conserved F or W. The order of the fields is V gene, J gene, clone size, D gene, CDR3 DNA, CDR3 protein. The D gene is left open where the match is weak. Some rows have no size entry. The others give once, few or many, or a class for an expanded clone.

v_gene: TRBV20-1
j_gene: TRBJ1-4
abundance: many
d_gene: NA
CDR3nt: TGCAGTGCTAGTCTGGACGCAACTAATGAAAAACTGTTTTTT
CDR3aa: CSASLDATNEKLFF

v_gene: TRBV20-1
j_gene: TRBJ2-3
abundance: many
d_gene: NA
CDR3nt: TGCAGTGCCGAAAGTACGGGGGGCTGGGGAGATACGCAGTATTTT
CDR3aa: CSAESTGGWGDTQYF

v_gene: TRBV4-2
j_gene: TRBJ1-4
abundance: many
d_gene: TRBD1
CDR3nt: TGTGCCAGCAGCCACTGGACAGGGCTTGAAAAACTGTTTTTT
CDR3aa: CASSHWTGLEKLFF

v_gene: TRBV9
j_gene: TRBJ1-6
abundance: NA
d_gene: NA
CDR3nt: TGTGCCAGCAGCGTCAGCGGACAGCTCGATGTGGGTAATTCACCCCTCCACTTT
CDR3aa: CASSVSGQLDVGNSPLHF

v_gene: TRBV5-1
j_gene: TRBJ2-3
abundance: many
d_gene: NA
CDR3nt: TGCGCCAGCAGCTTGGACAGAAAGCTCATGTTCACAGATACGCAGTATTTT
CDR3aa: CASSLDRKLMFTDTQYF

v_gene: TRBV5-1
j_gene: TRBJ2-5
abundance: many
d_gene: NA
CDR3nt: TGCGCCAGCAAAAGGGGCCAAGAGACCCAGTACTTC
CDR3aa: CASKRGQETQYF

v_gene: TRBV9
j_gene: TRBJ1-4
abundance: many
d_gene: NA
CDR3nt: TGTGCCAGCAGCGTAGGAGGTAATAATCGTGAAAAACTGTTTTTT
CDR3aa: CASSVGGNNREKLFF

v_gene: TRBV3-1
j_gene: TRBJ2-2
abundance: many
d_gene: TRBD1
CDR3nt: TGTGCCAGCAGCCAAGGGAGTAGGGGACAGTACACCGGGGAGCTGTTTTTT
CDR3aa: CASSQGSRGQYTGELFF

v_gene: TRBV5-1
j_gene: TRBJ1-6
abundance: many
d_gene: NA
CDR3nt: TGCGCCAGCAGCTTGGAGGGTGGCAATTTACCCCTCCACTTT
CDR3aa: CASSLEGGNLPLHF

v_gene: TRBV7-7
j_gene: TRBJ2-5
abundance: many
d_gene: NA
CDR3nt: TGTGCTAGCAGTCCGGGCCGCGGGGAGACCCAGTACTTC
CDR3aa: CASSPGRGETQYF

v_gene: TRBV15
j_gene: TRBJ2-7
abundance: many
d_gene: TRBD1
CDR3nt: TGTGCCAGCTCACCGGGACAGGGAGGCTACGAGCAGTACTTC
CDR3aa: CASSPGQGGYEQYF

v_gene: TRBV12-3/TRBV12-4
j_gene: TRBJ2-1
abundance: many
d_gene: TRBD2
CDR3nt: TGTGCCAGCAGTACCCGGACTAGCGTGAATGAGCAGTTCTTC
CDR3aa: CASSTRTSVNEQFF

v_gene: TRBV5-1
j_gene: TRBJ1-2
abundance: NA
d_gene: NA
CDR3nt: TGCGCCAGCAGCGGGTATGGCTATGGCTACACCTTC
CDR3aa: CASSGYGYGYTF

v_gene: TRBV7-3
j_gene: TRBJ2-1
abundance: many
d_gene: NA
CDR3nt: TGTGCCAGCAGCCAGGAGTGGGGGCTGAGGAATGAGCAGTTCTTC
CDR3aa: CASSQEWGLRNEQFF

v_gene: TRBV10-1
j_gene: TRBJ2-1
abundance: few
d_gene: TRBD1
CDR3nt: TGCGCCAGCAGTGCACCGGGACAGGGGTTAAATGAGCAGTTCTTC
CDR3aa: CASSAPGQGLNEQFF

v_gene: TRBV20-1
j_gene: TRBJ2-5
abundance: NA
d_gene: TRBD2
CDR3nt: TGCAGTGCTAGAGATAGGACTAGGGCGACCCAGTACTTC
CDR3aa: CSARDRTRATQYF

v_gene: TRBV12-3/TRBV12-4
j_gene: TRBJ2-5
abundance: medium-sized
d_gene: TRBD1
CDR3nt: TGTGCCAGCAGCCGGGACAGCGAAGAGACCCAGTACTTC
CDR3aa: CASSRDSEETQYF

v_gene: TRBV5-1
j_gene: TRBJ1-1
abundance: many
d_gene: TRBD1
CDR3nt: TGCGCCAGCAGCTTCGGACAGGGGAACACTGAAGCTTTCTTT
CDR3aa: CASSFGQGNTEAFF

v_gene: TRBV6-1
j_gene: TRBJ1-5
abundance: many
d_gene: NA
CDR3nt: TGTGCCAGCAGTGAGGGGGGTCCGGATCAGCCCCAGCATTTT
CDR3aa: CASSEGGPDQPQHF

v_gene: TRBV20-1
j_gene: TRBJ1-5
abundance: many
d_gene: NA
CDR3nt: TGCAGTGCTAGACGGACTCCTGATCAGCCCCAGCATTTT
CDR3aa: CSARRTPDQPQHF

v_gene: TRBV15
j_gene: TRBJ1-2
abundance: many
d_gene: NA
CDR3nt: TGTGCCACCAGCATTATAGGGGGGTCGTATGGCTACACCTTC
CDR3aa: CATSIIGGSYGYTF

v_gene: TRBV4-3
j_gene: TRBJ2-7
abundance: many
d_gene: NA
CDR3nt: TGCGCCAGCAGCCAAGTTCAGGGCCCCCACTACGAGCAGTACTTC
CDR3aa: CASSQVQGPHYEQYF

v_gene: TRBV9
j_gene: TRBJ2-7
abundance: many
d_gene: NA
CDR3nt: TGTGCCAGCAGCGTAGGGACAAACTCCTACGAGCAGTACTTC
CDR3aa: CASSVGTNSYEQYF

v_gene: TRBV4-1
j_gene: TRBJ1-1
abundance: NA
d_gene: NA
CDR3nt: TGCGTCAGCAGACCCCCAACGGGTACTGAAGCTTTCTTT
CDR3aa: CVSRPPTGTEAFF

v_gene: TRBV7-2
j_gene: TRBJ2-7
abundance: many
d_gene: TRBD2
CDR3nt: TGTGCCAGCAACCTACCCGGGACTAGCTCGAGAGAGCAGTACTTC
CDR3aa: CASNLPGTSSREQYF